This T cell receptor beta chain derives from a study of blood T cell repertoires in COVID-19. This CDR3 has 14 amino acids. CDR1 is SNHLY, CDR2 FYNNEI, per germline. V lost 7 bases to trimming and J lost 7 bases, with 17 bases between them. Categorization into cohorts depended on clinical history that participants reported. Using immunoSEQ multiplex PCR, the repertoire was profiled, and TCRdb retains in-frame clones only, with some absent. The sample has roughly 220,000 clones, 88% seen once. This TCR was recovered from a woman in her 50s with acute COVID-19. The chain uses TRBV2 and TRBJ2-1; D is unresolved. Source material: PBMCs or T cells enriched from blood (not recorded which). CDR3 residues: CASTETDPRNEQFF. CDR3 sequence (DNA): TGTGCCAGCACTGAGACGGATCCGCGGAATGAGCAGTTCTTC.